One and the same sample provided the 7 T cell receptor beta chains below, sequenced in a study of vaccination and CD4 T cells after COVID-19. These receptors' antigens are unknown. Once obtained from cultured CD4+ T cells, the DNA was sequenced using the Oncomine TCR Beta short-read assay. TCRdb fed the PCR reads into MiXCR, producing one record per CDR3 protein. The sample yields more than 8,000 distinct CDR3 sequences, just under 75% seen once. Indicated treatment: approximately 11-day PBMC culture with coronavirus spike peptide pools or control peptides (ViraFEST assay). The sample comprised CD4+ T cells from blood, cultured in vitro. All receptors come from a human donor who had recovered from COVID-19.

The rearrangement uses TRBV4-3 and TRBJ2-3; TRBD2 agrees at 7 bases. Germline V gene sequence: CDR1 LGHNA, CDR2 YSLEER. V lost 2 bases to trimming and J lost 8 bases; unmatched junction nucleotides: 13. The CDR3 extends over 16 amino acids. CDR3 bases: TGCGCCAGCAGCCAACCGCGGGCCGGATCGGGAGGTACGCAGTATTTT. This sequence encodes CASSQPRAGSGGTQYF.

CDR3 loop: CASSPTGTTYEQYF. The CDR3 DNA reads as TGTGCCAGCAGCCCGACCGGGACTACCTACGAGCAGTACTTC. The rearrangement uses TRBV12-3 or TRBV12-4 and TRBJ2-7, with TRBD2 matching 7 bases. With 6 bases clipped from V and 2 bases from J, the junction kept 7 bases outside the gene matches. The CDR3 runs to 14 residues.

The gene calls are TRBV24-1 and TRBJ2-7, with TRBD1 identical over 9 bases. The junction had 6 bases not matched to a gene; V was cut back by 4 bases and J by 0 bases. This CDR3 is built from 16 residues. Per the germline V gene, CDR1 is KGHDR and CDR2 is SFDVKD. The CDR3 sequence: CATSDAKTGGSYEQYF. The CDR3 coding sequence is TGTGCCACCAGTGACGCAAAGACAGGGGGCTCCTACGAGCAGTACTTC.

The genes are TRBV5-5 and TRBJ1-1, with D perhaps TRBD1 (6 bases). The V and J ends lost 0 bases and 11 bases respectively, with 17 bases between them. The CDR3 has 14 residues. The germline CDR1 and CDR2 sequences are SGHKS and YYEKEE (reference sequence). The CDR3 region has the DNA TGTGCCAGCAGCTTGGAGATTCGTCAGGGGATGGCTTTCTTT. It specifies CASSLEIRQGMAFF.

Written as DNA, the CDR3 is TGTGCCAGCAGCCAGGTCAGGGGTTGGAACAGGGGCAGCAATCAGCCCCAGCATTTT. This translates into CASSQVRGWNRGSNQPQHF. The rearrangement links TRBV7-2 to TRBJ1-5; 7 nucleotides match TRBD1. Germline lookup yields CDR1 SGHTA and CDR2 FQGNSA. CDR3 length equals 19 residues. The ends lost 5 bases at V and 1 base at J; junction bases unmatched: 17.

The chain is built from TRBV20-1 and TRBJ1-5, with no clear D. This CDR3 spans 13 amino acids. V was clipped by 2 bases and J by 7 bases, with 12 bases between them. Per the germline V gene, CDR1 is DFQATT and CDR2 is SNEGSKA (reference sequence). The CDR3: CSARTSEGQPQHF. The CDR3 bases are TGCAGTGCTAGAACCTCAGAAGGCCAGCCCCAGCATTTT.

The chain couples TRBV27 to TRBJ2-1; 12 positions match TRBD2. The CDR3 is 16 residues long. CDR1 MNHEY and CDR2 SMNVEV come from the germline V gene (reference sequence). J gave up 6 bases and V 5 bases, and 8 bases lay outside the gene matches. The CDR3 reads CASSLPLAGGGNEQFF. Here the CDR3 DNA reads TGTGCCAGCAGTCTCCCGCTAGCGGGAGGGGGCAATGAGCAGTTCTTC.